This entry lists 25 T cell receptor beta chains sequenced from one sample in a study of T cell repertoires and HLA-DP antigens. Antigens for these TCRs are unknown. Some clones are missing from TCRdb's copy, which holds only in-frame ones; the method was immunoSEQ multiplex PCR. The table includes 55,000 to 80,000 clones, roughly 75% detected once. The sample taken for sequencing was CD4+ T cells from PBMCs. All receptors derive from a man aged 55 to 69 in good health and CMV-seronegative.

CDR3 sequence (DNA): TGTGCCAGCAGCTTAGAGAATACGCAGTATTTT. Its translation is CASSLENTQYF. The chain combines TRBV11-2 with TRBJ2-3; D gene uncertain. The V gene lost 0 bases and the J gene lost 7 bases, with 2 bases spanning the gap. The CDR3 has 11 residues. In germline, CDR1 is SGHAT, CDR2 FQNNGV.

The chain has TRBV6-1 and TRBJ1-2; TRBD1 might be the D (5 bases). The CDR3 covers 14 residues. Trimming took 1 base from V and 8 from J, leaving 14 bases between them. Per the germline V gene, CDR1 is MNHNS and CDR2 is SASEGT. CDR3 coding DNA: TGTGCCAGCAGTGAAGTCTCAGGGTTCGGCGGCTACACCTTC. Its protein product is CASSEVSGFGGYTF.

This clone was seen at least ten times. The same CDR3 is also encoded by other DNA sequences in this sample. The J gene is TRBJ1-5, the V gene TRBV7-2; TRBD1 might be the D (5 bases). CDR1 and CDR2 (germline): SGHTA, FQGNSA. The CDR3 spans 15 residues. V lost 0 bases, J lost 3 bases, and 9 bases lay in between. The CDR3 DNA is TGTGCCAGCAGCTTAGCGGGACTTTCCAATCAGCCCCAGCATTTT. It codes for CASSLAGLSNQPQHF. Full variable domain (rest looked up from reference TRBV7-2 and TRBJ1-5): GAGVSQSPSNKVTEKGKDVELRCDPISGHTALYWYRQSLGQGLEFLIYFQGNSAPDKSGLPSDRFSAERTGGSVSTLTIQRTQQEDSAVYLCASSLAGLSNQPQHFGDGTRLSIL.

This chain links TRBV19 with TRBJ1-1; D unresolved. CDR3 length: 16 amino acids. V was trimmed by 6 bases and J by 0 bases, leaving 17 bases between them. Germline CDR1 reads LNHDA; CDR2 reads SQIVND (reference sequence). The chain's CDR3 is CASRMSKGEMNTEAFF. CDR3 nucleotides: TGTGCCAGTAGAATGTCGAAGGGCGAGATGAACACTGAAGCTTTCTTT.

The J gene is TRBJ2-1, the V gene TRBV2; no definite D call. From germline, CDR1 is SNHLY and CDR2 FYNNEI. The V and J ends lost 5 bases and 5 bases respectively, with 10 bases between them. The CDR3 sequence is 13 residues long. CDR3 residues: CASSLRLNNEQFF. For the CDR3, the DNA is TGTGCCAGCAGTCTCCGGCTAAACAATGAGCAGTTCTTC.

This clone has a handful of counts. The genes are TRBV30 and TRBJ2-1; no firm D call. Looked up from germline, CDR1 is GTSNPN and CDR2 is SVGIG (reference sequence). The ends were cut back, 6 bases at V and 0 bases at J, with 9 bases in the middle. The length of the CDR3 is 13 residues. CDR3 residues: CACSSSSYNEQFF. The CDR3, as DNA: TGTGCCTGCAGCTCGAGCTCCTACAATGAGCAGTTCTTC.

This clone was seen a handful of times. The J gene is TRBJ2-1, the V gene TRBV7-7; D may correspond to TRBD1 or TRBD2 (5 bases each). The CDR3 is 13 residues long. V was shortened by 6 bases and J by 6 bases, with 12 bases between the two germline ends. Germline lookup yields CDR1 SSHAT and CDR2 FNYEAQ (reference sequence). In nucleotides, the CDR3 is TGTGCCAGCAGTCCCGGGGCTCCCAATGAGCAGTTCTTC. As protein: CASSPGAPNEQFF.

V gene TRBV2 combines with J gene TRBJ2-2; D may be TRBD2 (6 bases). The CDR3 has 14 residues. Germline V gene data show CDR1 as SNHLY and CDR2 as FYNNEI. Trimming left V 9 bases short and J 1 base short, with 12 bases between. The CDR3, as DNA: TGTGCCAGGGGGAGGTCCCAGAACACCGGGGAGCTGTTTTTT. Protein product: CARGRSQNTGELFF.

The chain recombines TRBV30 with TRBJ1-2; D is possibly TRBD1 (6 bases). The CDR3 is 17 amino acids. Trimming pared 0 bases from V and 3 bases from J, leaving 20 bases between. In germline, CDR1 is GTSNPN, CDR2 SVGIG (reference sequence). The CDR3: CAWSVPRGQGDYYGYTF. The CDR3 nucleotides are TGTGCCTGGAGTGTACCCCGGGGACAAGGGGATTACTATGGCTACACCTTC.

CDR3 in amino acids: CASSRSRNTGELFF. CDR3 nucleotide sequence: TGTGCCAGCAGTCGCAGTAGGAACACCGGGGAGCTGTTTTTT. This chain uses TRBV6-6 with TRBJ2-2; D unresolved. The CDR3 consists of 14 residues. Trimming left V 5 bases short and J 1 base short, with 8 bases between. Germline CDR1 is MNHNY and CDR2 is SVGAGI (reference sequence).

This chain uses TRBV7-2 with TRBJ2-6; possible D gene TRBD2, 5 bases. V was shortened by 1 base and J by 3 bases, with 10 bases between the two germline ends. The CDR3 extends over 16 amino acids. The germline V gene has CDR1 SGHTA and CDR2 FQGNSA. The CDR3 bases are TGTGCCAGCAGCTTAGGAGGGCTAAGTGGGGCCAACGTCCTGACTTTC. As protein: CASSLGGLSGANVLTF.

The chain links TRBV5-1 to TRBJ2-3; 13 positions agree with TRBD2. CDR3 length: 16 residues. Losses at the gene ends were 3 bases for V and 0 bases for J; bases not matched to a gene: 1. Germline CDR1 and CDR2: SGHRS and YFSETQ. The CDR3 spells CASSSGLAGSTDTQYF. The CDR3 DNA reads TGCGCCAGCAGCTCGGGACTAGCGGGGAGCACAGATACGCAGTATTTT.

The gene calls are TRBV5-6 and TRBJ2-1; tentative D call: TRBD2 (5 bases). The CDR3 has 14 residues. Germline V gene sequence: CDR1 SGHDT, CDR2 YYEEEE. Trimming left V 3 bases short and J 3 bases short, with 10 bases between. The CDR3 here is CASSSTSFYNEQFF. CDR3 nucleotides: TGTGCCAGCAGCTCAACTAGTTTCTACAATGAGCAGTTCTTC.

This clone is medium-sized in the sample. This chain joins TRBV28 and TRBJ1-5; 7 bases fit TRBD1. From germline, CDR1 is MDHEN and CDR2 SYDVKM. The V segment lost 6 bases and the J segment 4 bases; nucleotides outside the gene matches: 3. This CDR3 contains 13 residues. In nucleotides, the CDR3 is TGTGCCAGCAGCCGGGACAGTAATCAGCCCCAGCATTTT. Its protein product is CASSRDSNQPQHF.

The J gene is TRBJ1-2, the V gene TRBV5-1; a possible D gene is TRBD1 (5 bases). The V gene's germline CDR1 is SGHRS and CDR2 YFSETQ. This CDR3 is 14 amino acids long. Trimming pared 3 bases from V and 7 bases from J, leaving 16 bases between. In DNA form, the CDR3 reads TGCGCCAGCAGCTGGGTAGGGGCCGACGGTGGCTACACCTTC. Encoded protein: CASSWVGADGGYTF. The whole variable domain, remainder taken from reference TRBV5-1 and TRBJ1-2, is KAGVTQTPRYLIKTRGQQVTLSCSPISGHRSVSWYQQTPGQGLQFLFEYFSETQRNKGNFPGRFSGRQFSNSRSEMNVSTLELGDSALYLCASSWVGADGGYTFGSGTRLTVV.

This clone has a handful of counts. The chain links TRBV5-5 to TRBJ1-4; 7 bases map to TRBD1. The CDR3 length is 12 residues. The junction had 4 bases not matched to a gene; V was cut back by 2 bases and J by 12 bases. CDR1 SGHKS and CDR2 YYEKEE come from the germline V gene (reference sequence). The CDR3: CASSLNRGELFF. The CDR3 region has the DNA TGTGCCAGCAGCTTAAACAGGGGTGAACTGTTTTTT.

The V and J genes are TRBV4-3 and TRBJ2-3, with 8 bases fitting TRBD2. V lost 0 bases to trimming and J lost 5 bases; unmatched junction nucleotides: 4. Germline V lookup: CDR1 LGHNA, CDR2 YSLEER. The CDR3 extends over 15 amino acids. CDR3 sequence reads: CASSQDWLAGDTQYF. CDR3 nucleotides: TGCGCCAGCAGCCAAGATTGGCTAGCGGGAGATACGCAGTATTTT.

The gene calls are TRBV30 and TRBJ2-1, with 7 bases fitting TRBD2. CDR1 GTSNPN and CDR2 SVGIG come from the germline V gene (reference sequence). V lost 4 bases to trimming and J lost 4 bases; unmatched junction nucleotides: 4. This CDR3 contains 13 residues. CDR3: CAWTSGIYNEQFF. CDR3 nucleotides: TGTGCCTGGACTAGCGGAATATACAATGAGCAGTTCTTC.

This sequence joins TRBV7-3 and TRBJ2-3, with 7 bases lining up with TRBD2. V dropped 2 bases and J dropped 5; count of bases not matched to a gene: 7. The germline gives CDR1 SGHTA, CDR2 FQGTGA. The CDR3 sequence is 15 residues long. The CDR3 DNA reads as TGTGCCAGCAGCTTAGGTCTAGCGGTGCAAGATACGCAGTATTTT. Translated, it gives CASSLGLAVQDTQYF.

The gene calls are TRBV15 and TRBJ2-7; the match to TRBD1 covers 8 bases. The V segment lost 3 bases and the J segment 5 bases; nucleotides outside the gene matches: 12. Per germline, CDR1 LNHNV and CDR2 YYDKDF (reference sequence). This CDR3 is built from 16 residues. The CDR3 nucleotides read TGTGCCACCAGCAGTGAGAGGGGGACAGGAAAGGACGAGCAGTACTTC. Residues: CATSSERGTGKDEQYF.

CDR3 sequence: CASSATGVSTDTQYF. The DNA of the CDR3 is TGTGCCAGCAGCGCGACAGGTGTAAGCACAGATACGCAGTATTTT. This chain uses TRBV7-2 with TRBJ2-3, with TRBD1 as a possible D gene (6 bases). Trimming left V 5 bases short and J 0 bases short, with 12 bases between. The CDR3 covers 15 residues. The germline gives CDR1 SGHTA, CDR2 FQGNSA.

The V call is TRBV6-1, the J call TRBJ1-5; tentatively, D is TRBD1 (5 bases). Trimming shortened V by 4 bases and J by 3 bases, and 13 bases separated the two germline ends. Germline V lookup: CDR1 MNHNS, CDR2 SASEGT. The CDR3 is 15 amino acids. CDR3 nucleotides: TGTGCCAGCAGTGGGGGGGAGGGTTACAATCAGCCCCAGCATTTT. Translation gives CASSGGEGYNQPQHF.

This clone appeared a few times. The chain couples TRBV7-3 to TRBJ2-1; 9 bases line up with TRBD2. Trimming removed 3 bases from V and 9 bases from J; junction bases left unmatched: 9. Germline V lookup: CDR1 SGHTA, CDR2 FQGTGA. The CDR3 sequence is 15 residues long. CDR3 sequence: CASSLIAGATGEQFF. The CDR3 region has the DNA TGTGCCAGCAGCTTGATAGCGGGGGCGACGGGTGAGCAGTTCTTC.

J is TRBJ1-3 and V is TRBV29-1; D uncertain. CDR1 is SQVTM and CDR2 is ANQGSEA in the germline V gene. V was pared by 4 bases and J by 5 bases, with 15 bases between. The CDR3 length is 14 residues. CDR3 sequence reads: CSVAWGISRNTIYF. The CDR3 bases are TGCAGCGTTGCGTGGGGAATTAGTAGAAACACCATATATTTT. The full variable domain, completed using reference TRBV29-1 and TRBJ1-3, is SAVISQKPSRDICQRGTSLTIQCQVDSQVTMMFWYRQQPGQSLTLIATANQGSEATYESGFVIDKFPISRPNLTFSTLTVSNMSPEDSSIYLCSVAWGISRNTIYFGEGSWLTVV.

The rearrangement uses TRBV7-3 and TRBJ2-3; TRBD2 might be the D (7 bases). Trimming took 0 bases from V and 2 from J, leaving 18 bases between them. The CDR3 contains 18 residues. Germline V gene data show CDR1 as SGHTA and CDR2 as FQGTGA. The CDR3 loop reads CASSLTGWGGHHTDTQYF. The CDR3 nucleotides read TGTGCCAGCAGCTTAACCGGGTGGGGGGGACACCACACAGATACGCAGTATTTT. The variable domain in full, completed from reference TRBV7-3 and TRBJ2-3, reads GAGVSQTPSNKVTEKGKYVELRCDPISGHTALYWYRQSLGQGPEFLIYFQGTGAADDSGLPNDRFFAVRPEGSVSTLKIQRTERGDSAVYLCASSLTGWGGHHTDTQYFGPGTRLTVL.